The present T cell receptor beta chain was sequenced within a study of cytomegalovirus exposure and HLA in healthy donors. As concerns this clone: The same CDR3 also results from other DNA sequences found in this sample.

The PCR used 60 Vbeta and 13 Jbeta primers. Sequencing was performed with immunoSEQ multiplex PCR; in TCRdb, only in-frame clones are kept and a portion is missing. The profile shows 89,000 or so clones, 80% to 90% of them singletons. This CDR3 has 14 residues. The germline V and J ends were trimmed by 0 bases and 2 bases, with 8 bases remaining between them. Per the germline V gene, CDR1 is LNHNV and CDR2 is YYDKDF (reference sequence). The clonotype originates from a woman aged 18-29 years in good health and CMV-seropositive. The rearrangement uses TRBV15 and TRBJ2-7; D might be TRBD1 (6 bases). The specimen was PBMCs. The CDR3 DNA sequence: TGTGCCACCAGCAGAGACAGGGGACCCTACGAGCAGTACTTC. This sequence encodes CATSRDRGPYEQYF. The full variable domain, its missing parts supplied by reference TRBV15 and TRBJ2-7, is DAMVIQNPRYQVTQFGKPVTLSCSQTLNHNVMYWYQQKSSQAPKLLFHYYDKDFNNEADTPDNFQSRRPNTSFCFLDIRSPGLGDTAMYLCATSRDRGPYEQYFGPGTRLTVT.